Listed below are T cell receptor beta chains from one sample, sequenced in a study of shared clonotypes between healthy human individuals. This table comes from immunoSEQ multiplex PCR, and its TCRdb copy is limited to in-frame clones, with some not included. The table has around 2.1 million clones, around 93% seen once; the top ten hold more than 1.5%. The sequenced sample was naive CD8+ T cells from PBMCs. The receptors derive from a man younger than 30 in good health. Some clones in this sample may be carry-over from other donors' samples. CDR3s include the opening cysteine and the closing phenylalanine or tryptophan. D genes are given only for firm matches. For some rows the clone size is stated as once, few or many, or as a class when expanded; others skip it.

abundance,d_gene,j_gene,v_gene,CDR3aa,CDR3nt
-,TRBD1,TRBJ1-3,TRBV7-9,CASSEPGQGTGNTIYF,TGTGCCAGCAGCGAACCTGGACAGGGCACTGGAAACACCATATATTTT
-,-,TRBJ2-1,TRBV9,CASSEDTGLLYNEQFF,TGTGCCAGCAGCGAGGACACGGGACTCCTCTACAATGAGCAGTTCTTC
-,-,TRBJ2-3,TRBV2,CASRGAAAADTQYF,TGTGCCAGCAGGGGGGCGGCCGCCGCAGATACGCAGTATTTT
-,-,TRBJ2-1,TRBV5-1,CASSLVRGSSYNEQFF,TGCGCCAGCAGCTTGGTTCGGGGGAGCTCCTACAATGAGCAGTTCTTC
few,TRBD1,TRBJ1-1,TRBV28,CASNQQGAPEAFF,TGTGCCAGCAACCAACAGGGGGCGCCTGAAGCTTTCTTT
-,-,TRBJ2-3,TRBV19,CASSIRSRAADTQYF,TGTGCCAGTAGTATTAGGAGCAGGGCCGCAGATACGCAGTATTTT
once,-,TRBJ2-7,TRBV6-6,CASSYDRQAYEQYF,TGTGCCAGCAGTTATGATAGACAAGCCTACGAGCAGTACTTC
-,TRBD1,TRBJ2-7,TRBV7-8,CASSLGQGSSYEQYF,TGTGCCAGCAGCTTAGGACAGGGGTCCTCCTACGAGCAGTACTTC
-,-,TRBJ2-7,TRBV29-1,CSVEFGTPYEQYF,TGCAGCGTCGAATTCGGGACACCCTACGAGCAGTACTTC
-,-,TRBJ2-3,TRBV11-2,CASSPRDGTDTQYF,TGTGCCAGCAGCCCTCGGGACGGCACAGATACGCAGTATTTT
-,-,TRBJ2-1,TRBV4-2,CASSLGGSYNEQFF,TGTGCCAGCAGCCTAGGGGGCTCCTACAATGAGCAGTTCTTC
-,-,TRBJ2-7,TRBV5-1,CASSLEGGIVDEQYF,TGCGCCAGCAGCTTGGAAGGGGGAATCGTAGACGAGCAGTACTTC
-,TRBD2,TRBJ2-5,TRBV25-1,CASSEYGGKGTQYF,TGTGCCAGCAGTGAATACGGGGGGAAAGGGACCCAGTACTTC
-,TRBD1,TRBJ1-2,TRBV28,CASSFTSRQGLWF,TGTGCCAGCAGTTTTACTTCAAGACAGGGGTTATGGTTC
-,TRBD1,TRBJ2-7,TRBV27,CASSLGTVNSYEQYF,TGTGCCAGCAGTTTAGGGACAGTGAATTCCTACGAGCAGTACTTC
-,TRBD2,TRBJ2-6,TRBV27,CASMGLAGNHPYSGANVLTF,TGTGCCAGCATGGGACTAGCGGGCAACCACCCATACTCTGGGGCCAACGTCCTGACTTTC
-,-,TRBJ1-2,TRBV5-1,CASSPEGRENWGYTF,TGCGCCAGCAGCCCGGAGGGCAGGGAGAATTGGGGCTACACCTTC
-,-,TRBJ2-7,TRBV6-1,CASRPPGGLYEQYF,TGTGCCAGCAGACCCCCAGGGGGACTTTACGAGCAGTACTTC
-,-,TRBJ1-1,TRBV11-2,CASSFQRSRTEAFF,TGTGCCAGCAGCTTTCAACGCTCACGCACTGAAGCTTTCTTT
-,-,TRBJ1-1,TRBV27,CASSSSRDLDPEAFF,TGTGCCAGCAGTTCATCAAGGGACCTGGACCCTGAAGCTTTCTTT
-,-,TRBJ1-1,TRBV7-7,CASSPGLANTEAFF,TGTGCCAGCAGCCCGGGCCTGGCGAACACTGAAGCTTTCTTT
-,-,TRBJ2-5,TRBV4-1,CASSHRDRTETQYF,TGCGCCAGCAGCCACAGAGACAGAACAGAGACCCAGTACTTC
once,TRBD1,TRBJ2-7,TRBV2,CASSERQGEIYEQYF,TGTGCCAGCAGTGAAAGGCAGGGGGAAATCTACGAGCAGTACTTC
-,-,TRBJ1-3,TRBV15,CATSPGKGAGNTIYF,TGTGCCACCAGCCCAGGAAAAGGGGCTGGAAACACCATATATTTT
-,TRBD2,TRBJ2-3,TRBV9,CASSAPGATTSGGASTDTQYF,TGTGCCAGCAGCGCCCCGGGGGCGACGACTAGCGGGGGTGCTAGCACAGATACGCAGTATTTT
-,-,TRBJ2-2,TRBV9,CASSLGGNTGELFF,TGTGCCAGCAGCCTGGGGGGGAACACCGGGGAGCTGTTTTTT
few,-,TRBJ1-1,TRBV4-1,CASRGPTEAFF,TGCGCCAGCAGAGGTCCCACTGAAGCTTTCTTT
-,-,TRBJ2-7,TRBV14,CASSQDTPYEQYF,TGTGCCAGCAGCCAAGATACCCCCTACGAGCAGTACTTC
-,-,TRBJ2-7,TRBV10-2,CASGVGGYEQYF,TGCGCCAGCGGGGTGGGTGGCTACGAGCAGTACTTC
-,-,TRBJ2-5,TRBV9,CASSVVSGYAETQYF,TGTGCCAGCAGCGTAGTGAGCGGGTATGCTGAGACCCAGTACTTC
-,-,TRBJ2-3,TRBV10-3,CAILTSGTDTQYF,TGTGCCATCCTCACATCGGGCACAGATACGCAGTATTTT
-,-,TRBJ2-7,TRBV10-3,CAISESRRHRSYEQYF,TGTGCCATCAGTGAGTCGAGGCGGCACCGAAGCTACGAGCAGTACTTC
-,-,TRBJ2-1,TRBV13,CASSLELADNEQFF,TGTGCCAGCAGCTTAGAACTAGCAGACAATGAGCAGTTCTTC
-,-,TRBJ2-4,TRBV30,CAWSPVGGIAKNIQYF,TGTGCCTGGAGTCCGGTTGGGGGTATTGCCAAAAACATTCAGTACTTC
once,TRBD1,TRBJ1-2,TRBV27,CASSLRDRGRGGYTF,TGTGCCAGCAGTTTACGGGACAGGGGGCGGGGTGGCTACACCTTC
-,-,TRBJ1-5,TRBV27,CASSLYGSNQPQHF,TGTGCCAGCAGTTTATACGGGAGCAATCAGCCCCAGCATTTT
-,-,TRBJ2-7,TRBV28,CASSLGGGPNYEQYF,TGTGCCAGCAGTTTGGGGGGGGGCCCGAACTACGAGCAGTACTTC
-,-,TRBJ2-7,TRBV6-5,CASQGTGPYEQYF,TGTGCCAGCCAAGGCACAGGACCTTACGAGCAGTACTTC
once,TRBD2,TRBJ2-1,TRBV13,CASSSGLAGRGSEQFF,TGTGCCAGCAGCTCGGGACTAGCGGGGAGGGGTAGTGAGCAGTTCTTC